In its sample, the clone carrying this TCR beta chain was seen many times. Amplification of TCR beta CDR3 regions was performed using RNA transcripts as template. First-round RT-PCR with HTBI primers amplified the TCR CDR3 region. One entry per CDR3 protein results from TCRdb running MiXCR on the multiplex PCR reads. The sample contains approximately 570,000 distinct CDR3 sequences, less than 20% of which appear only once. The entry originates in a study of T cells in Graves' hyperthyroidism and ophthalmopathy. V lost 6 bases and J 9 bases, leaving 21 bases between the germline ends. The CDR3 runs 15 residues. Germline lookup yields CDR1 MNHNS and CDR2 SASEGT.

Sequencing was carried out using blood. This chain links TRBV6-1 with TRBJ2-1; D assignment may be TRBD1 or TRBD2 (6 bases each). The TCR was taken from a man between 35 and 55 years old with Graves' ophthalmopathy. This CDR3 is CASSPWLEGGGEQFF. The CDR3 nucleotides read TGTGCCAGCAGCCCTTGGCTCGAAGGGGGAGGTGAGCAGTTCTTC.